This note documents a single T cell receptor beta chain sequence. Its cognate antigen has yet to be identified. No much larger clone is present one base from it, and per-base qualities are unavailable. This sample is part of a study of PD-1 blockade in classical Hodgkin lymphoma (TCRdb year 2020). A note on the overall study: Nivolumab dosing was 3 mg/kg intravenously every 2 weeks, continuing until either disease progression or unacceptable toxicity. To define a peripheral blood immune signature of response to PD-1 blockade in classical Hodgkin lymphoma, the study combined TCR beta sequencing with CyTOF. Overall study results and their limits: The study covered only a single clinical trial cohort, and the causes of the repertoire differences, possibly disease activity or prior therapy, were still not defined. A significant rise by C4D1 was seen in CD4+ but not CD8+ TCR diversity (p=0.0027 vs p=0.16), with the rise being most apparent in complete responders (p=0.02). Lower diversity was observed in patients in whom nivolumab was started less than 1 year after ASCT, and these patients were excluded from later analyses so that confounding by immune reconstitution would be avoided. Trial patients achieving complete response had baseline diversity similar to newly diagnosed patients, whereas partial responders and progressors had significantly lower diversity. Baseline TCR diversity was reported to be lower in newly diagnosed patients than in healthy donors and to be lower still in relapsed/refractory patients.

Genomic DNA was isolated using the Qiagen DNeasy kit from unsorted PBMCs as well as from negatively selected CD4+ and CD8+ fractions. Amplification of TCR beta CDR3 regions was done by immunoSEQ multiplex PCR with primers that anneal to V and J segments. A synthetic immune receptor repertoire was used to minimize amplification bias, and any remaining bias was removed computationally after sequencing. On the authors' methods: Custom Python scripts were used to quantify repertoire diversity as the Shannon entropy index. The unsorted, CD4+ and CD8+ repertoires were each analyzed separately, with the exception of combined analyses, where CD4+ and CD8+ sequences were merged in silico. Clonal expansion was defined as at least a 2-fold frequency increase after treatment relative to C1D1, with a pseudocount of 0.5 for undetected baseline clones. Singleton clones were defined as clones with 0 or 1 copy at C1D1, and non-singleton clones were defined as clones with 2 or more copies. Clones expanded in unsorted samples were annotated as CD4+, CD8+ or unknown by matching protein sequences in sorted samples from the same patient. Diversity changes from C1D1 to C4D1 were tested in paired samples using Wilcoxon tests. TCRdb holds this immuneACCESS table with in-frame rearrangements only. Some clones are missing; in checked studies, unresolved V genes explain under half, and the rest has no known cause. Clone size and V and J calls were adopted from that table, with D and trimming inferred from the DNA. For this sample the table gives about 50,000 clones, of which around 90% were detected only once. The ten largest clones represent over 5% of the sample.

The sample's time point label, decoded: cycle 2 day 1 (C2D1) of nivolumab. All trial patients had relapsed after autologous stem cell transplantation, with cohorts A, B and C differing in prior brentuximab vedotin exposure. The trial cohort included around 56 patients with relapsed/refractory classical Hodgkin lymphoma, and each patient had a best overall response of complete response, partial response or progressive disease. Single-agent nivolumab was administered to trial patients in the multi-cohort phase II CheckMate 205 trial. An independent review committee assessed best overall response using the 2007 International Working Group response criteria. Trial PBMCs were collected immediately before nivolumab initiation (C1D1) and during therapy at cycle 2 day 1 and cycle 4 day 1. Peripheral blood was collected in 8 mL Vacutainer Cell Preparation Tubes, from which PBMCs were isolated by centrifugation and then cryopreserved.

The starting material was peripheral blood mononuclear cells (PBMCs), obtained before the second cycle of nivolumab. This clonotype was obtained from a human donor with classical Hodgkin lymphoma.

The CDR3 loop reads CASSSGLSNEKLFF. In nucleotide form, the sequence is TGTGCCAGCAGTTCGGGCCTCTCCAATGAAAAACTGTTTTTT. Recombination linked TRBV5-6 to TRBJ1-4; the D gene identity is not certain. CDR3 length: 14 amino acids, cysteine to phenylalanine. Only CDR3 DNA is held: 42 bases, read in frame from base 1. CDR1 and CDR2, looked up from the germline V gene, are SGHDT and YYEEEE. A distance of 13 bases separates the germline ends of V and J, which lose 5 bases and 5 bases respectively.